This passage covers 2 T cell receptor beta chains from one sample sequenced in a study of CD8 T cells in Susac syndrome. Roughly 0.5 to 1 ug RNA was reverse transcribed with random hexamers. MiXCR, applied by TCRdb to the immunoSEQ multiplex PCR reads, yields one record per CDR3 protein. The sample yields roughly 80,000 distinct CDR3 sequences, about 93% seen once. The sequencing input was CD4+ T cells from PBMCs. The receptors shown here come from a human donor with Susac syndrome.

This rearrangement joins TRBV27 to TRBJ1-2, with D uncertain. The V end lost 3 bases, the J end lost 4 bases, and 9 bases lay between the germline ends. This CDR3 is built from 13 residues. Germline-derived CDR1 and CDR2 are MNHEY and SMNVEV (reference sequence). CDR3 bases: TGTGCCAGCAGTTTCGATGAGAGCTATGGCTACACCTTC. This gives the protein CASSFDESYGYTF.

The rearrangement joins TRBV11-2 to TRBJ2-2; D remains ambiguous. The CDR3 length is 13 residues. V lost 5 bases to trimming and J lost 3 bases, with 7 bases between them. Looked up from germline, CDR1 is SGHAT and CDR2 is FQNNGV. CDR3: CASSRVDTGELFF. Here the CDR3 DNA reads TGTGCCAGCAGCCGCGTGGACACCGGGGAGCTGTTTTTT.